This T cell receptor beta chain was retrieved from a study of T cell responses to AZD1222 COVID-19 vaccine (dated by TCRdb to about 2021). About the full investigation: TCR sequencing was performed for approximately 240 trial participants, of whom about 200 were given two doses of AZD1222 and some 26 were given two doses of MenACWY control vaccine. Trial participants were enrolled by age into subgroups of 18-55, 56-69 and 70-plus years, and 148, 28 and 57 TCR-sequenced participants, respectively, were included in these subgroups.

The CDR3 regions of human TCRbeta chains were analyzed by immunosequencing. The authors' pipeline ran thus. Repertoire TCRs were checked for matches against a reference library of SARS-CoV-2-specific TCRs that had been generated using the MIRA antigen-specificity platform. Breadth was defined as the fraction of unique TCRs that were SARS-CoV-2-associated, and depth was defined as the fraction of total T cells that were SARS-CoV-2-associated. Each spike-specific TCR was assigned to its reactive spike region and to a CD4 or CD8 class using the MIRA data. Log10-transformed breadth and depth values were compared by one-way ANOVA with Sidak's multiple comparisons tests. Not all clones reach the TCRdb copy of this immuneACCESS table, which keeps in-frame sequences only. Checked studies attribute under half of the gap to unresolved V genes and leave the rest unexplained. V and J calls and clone size are copied from that table; D and trimming were computed from the DNA. This sample gives 160,000 or so clones in total; around 87% of them show up just once. Jointly, the top ten make up around 4.4% of the sample.

The trim is 4 bases for V and 8 bases for J, with a gap of 17 bases between the germline ends. CDR1 and CDR2 were assigned from the germline V gene (reference sequence) as SGHAT and FQDESV. The CDR3 goes from the cysteine to the phenylalanine over 15 residues. Only the CDR3 region is kept as DNA, spanning 45 bases read in frame from base 1. The time point label corresponds to: about 28 days (+/-7) after the second vaccine dose. AZD1222 recipients whose second dose came at about 4 weeks and those whose second dose came at about 12 weeks were combined into one group, since spike-specific TCR depth and breadth did not differ between the two schedules. Samples from vaccinated people were obtained from the UK trials COV001 and COV002, which included a single-blind randomized controlled phase 2/3 trial of AZD1222 (ChAdOx1 nCoV-19) in healthy adults. For TCRbeta chain sequencing, PBMC samples from trial participants were taken at day 0 and at day 28 after the second dose.

Concerning this clone: Its cognate antigen has yet to be identified. Base qualities were left out, and no much larger clone turns up one base away.

Study-wide conclusions, independent of this receptor: Spike-specific TCR breadth and depth rose significantly after two AZD1222 doses compared with day 0 and with MenACWY recipients. The vaccine-associated CD4 TCRs covered the entire spike protein, and the dominant responses fell in regions 160-218 and 743-854. Because no day 14 peak-response samples were available, the repertoires could be characterized only after the peak T cell response. Participants were mostly white British and included more females than males, and it was suggested by the authors that clonal diversity may have been underestimated. In the small 56-69-year group, the increase in depth fell short of significance, most likely because of low power. Nearly half of unique spike-specific TCRs reportedly recognized epitopes outside regions mutated in the B.1.351 and B.1.1.7 variants. Conclusions about previously exposed vaccinees are limited because only 5 or 6 AZD1222 recipients were SARS-CoV-2 seropositive at baseline.

The material was peripheral blood, obtained 28 days after the second AZD1222 dose. The sequence joins TRBV11-1 to TRBJ1-4; TRBD1 is a possible D gene, resting on 5 matching bases. This clonotype was obtained from an adult who received the AZD1222 COVID-19 vaccine. In nucleotide form, the sequence is TGTGCCAGCAGCTCGAGCAGGGAGAGAGGGGAAAAACTGTTTTTT. This sequence encodes CASSSSRERGEKLFF.